This T cell receptor (beta chain) appears in the sequencing data of a study of blood T cell repertoires in COVID-19 (dated by TCRdb to 2018 to 2020). About the study as a whole: Samples covering the acute and convalescent phases of COVID-19 were provided by collaborators in the United States, Italy and Spain. Nearly every sample came with metadata listing a de-identified subject ID, COVID-19 status, age in years and sex. The samples were drawn from the first 160 participants of the ongoing ImmuneRACE study and from about 1,200 subjects provided by 6 global collaborators. The material from the prospective study consisted of cDNA or gDNA derived from T cells, B-cell-depleted T cells, or PBMCs. A freely available public database, intended as a resource for researchers studying the immune response to SARS-CoV-2, is where the repertoires were released. The dataset comprised deeply sampled blood TCRbeta repertoires from subjects exposed to, actively infected with, or recovered from COVID-19. Where HLA class I and class II types were available, the types were taken from metadata supplied by the sample provider, not from assay-based typing.

The immunoSEQ Assay, a bias-controlled multiplex PCR, was used to amplify TCRbeta CDR3 regions from genomic DNA. Per the source publication's procedure: The number of nucleated cells in each sample was estimated by amplification of reference gene primers within the assay. To quantify the absolute abundance of each unique TCRbeta CDR3 rearrangement, sequence reads were collapsed and filtered. For each sample, productive Simpson clonality was calculated by taking the square root of Simpson's diversity index across productive rearrangements. In TCRdb, the immuneACCESS table is reduced to in-frame sequences with V and J assigned. These tables do not hold every clone; where another copy was compared, an unresolved V gene accounts for under half, and the others remain unexplained. Clonal size and the V and J genes are those of that table, whereas D and trimming came from the DNA. For this sample the table gives 140,000 or so clones, of which around 81% were detected only once. The biggest ten clones account for over 8% of the sample.

Via the germline V gene, CDR1 is MDHEN and CDR2 SYDVKM. V and J are trimmed by 4 bases and 3 bases, and the gene matches miss 11 bases of the junction. The CDR3 contains 17 residues, cysteine and phenylalanine counted. Only CDR3 DNA remains: 51 bases, in frame from the first base. The collaborating institutions used their own protocols to collect whole blood in K2EDTA tubes. Collaborator samples were shipped for TCRbeta analysis as frozen whole blood, isolated PBMCs, or DNA extracted from either sample type. Points the paper makes about the study in general: Clinical and demographic metadata were provided uncurated, with the amount varying by source and participant.

As for this clone: Its recognized antigen is unknown. No much larger clone is present one base from it, and per-base qualities are unavailable.

This clonotype was obtained from a human donor in a cohort sampled during active COVID-19. This chain is built from TRBV28 and TRBJ1-5, and 8 junctional nucleotides match TRBD1. Sequencing used peripheral blood. Here the CDR3 is given as CASSSLSGTGHNQPQHF. The bases read TGTGCCAGCAGTTCCCTCTCCGGGACAGGACACAATCAGCCCCAGCATTTT. Full variable domain (CDR3 extended with the reference TRBV28 and TRBJ1-5 proteins): DVKVTQSSRYLVKRTGEKVFLECVQDMDHENMFWYRQDPGLGLRLIYFSYDVKMKEKGDIPEGYSVSREKKERFSLILESASTNQTSMYLCASSSLSGTGHNQPQHFGDGTRLSIL.